These 4 T cell receptor beta chains were all obtained from the same sample, sequenced in a study of PD-1 blockade in classical Hodgkin lymphoma (dated by TCRdb to the early 2020s). The sample's time point, from its label and the paper: cycle 4 day 1 (C4D1), after 5 to 7 weeks of nivolumab. Every trial patient had relapsed after autologous stem cell transplantation, and cohorts A, B and C differed in prior brentuximab vedotin exposure. Preparation of the library involved the immunoSEQ multiplex PCR assay. What TCRdb holds here is the immuneACCESS table cut down to in-frame rearrangements. Part of the clones is not present; checked against another copy, under half of the missing clones reflect an unresolved V gene, and the others are unexplained. The sample table holds tens of thousands of clones, of which about 90% were seen once. Roughly 8% of the sample is in the top ten clones. The material sequenced was peripheral blood mononuclear cells (PBMCs), taken before the fourth cycle of nivolumab. Receptors originate from a human donor with classical Hodgkin lymphoma.

Only a few counts were recorded for this clone. This sequence joins TRBV5-1 and TRBJ1-2; a weak D match, TRBD1 (5 bases). The CDR3 contains 13 residues. From germline, CDR1 is SGHRS and CDR2 YFSETQ. Trimming left V 2 bases short and J 4 bases short, with 9 bases between. This CDR3 is CASSFGGAYGYTF. The DNA for the CDR3 is TGCGCCAGCAGCTTCGGTGGGGCCTATGGCTACACCTTC.

As regards this clone: At one end, the junction sequence differs from germline, possibly due to a read error. The chain is built from TRBV6-6 and TRBJ2-7, with D uncertain. This CDR3 has 12 residues. Germline loops: CDR1 MNHNY, CDR2 SVGAGI (reference sequence). The CDR3 sequence: CASSYTSSEQYF. The CDR3 bases are TGTGCCAGCAGTTACACATCCTCCGAGCAGTACTTC.

This chain uses TRBV10-2 with TRBJ2-2; TRBD2 is a possible D gene (5 bases). The CDR3 has 15 residues. The V end was cut by 5 bases, the J end by 4 bases, with 14 bases between. Germline V lookup: CDR1 WSHSY, CDR2 SAAADI. CDR3 sequence (DNA): TGCGCCAGCAGTAGCATCCCTAGCAGCACCGGGGAGCTGTTTTTT. Translated, it gives CASSSIPSSTGELFF.

The chain combines TRBV5-1 with TRBJ2-2, with TRBD2 as a possible D gene (5 bases). Trimming took 2 bases from V and 5 from J, leaving 7 bases between them. The CDR3 loop spans 13 amino acids. Germline V gene sequence: CDR1 SGHRS, CDR2 YFSETQ. CDR3 DNA: TGCGCCAGCAGCTTTACGGGAACCGGGGAGCTGTTTTTT. Protein product: CASSFTGTGELFF.